This record covers a single T cell receptor (beta chain). This record comes from a study of blood T cells in healthy people across ages. A second about 6 to 11 cycle PCR used barcoded and J-beta primers. TCRdb ran MiXCR on the 5' RACE reads and lists one entry per CDR3 protein. This table holds about 1.8 million distinct CDR3 sequences, about 50% found once. Material: blood. The sequence was collected from a middle-aged woman in good health.

As DNA, the CDR3 is TGCGCCAGCAGCCAACGACTAGAAGGTACGCAGTATTTT. Its translation: CASSQRLEGTQYF. The V gene is TRBV4-1, the J gene TRBJ2-3; D perhaps matches TRBD2 (6 bases). V was clipped by 2 bases and J by 8 bases, with 11 bases between them. CDR1 is MGHRA and CDR2 is YSYEKL in the germline V gene. The CDR3 has 13 residues.